This T cell receptor (beta chain) was identified during a study of OX40 agonist ivuxolimab in advanced cancers. Notes on the research overall: The costimulatory receptor OX40 (CD134) was targeted by ivuxolimab, a fully human IgG2 agonistic monoclonal antibody. Partial responses were achieved by three dose-escalation patients, of whom one had hepatocellular carcinoma and two had cutaneous melanoma. Intravenous ivuxolimab was administered to patients every 2 weeks at six dose levels: 0.01, 0.1, 0.3, 1.5, 3 and 10 mg/kg. Patients were allowed to have had prior anti-PD-1, anti-PD-L1 or anti-CTLA-4 therapy, and 30% to 40% of the dose-escalation patients had been treated with checkpoint inhibitors. Of the 50 to 55 dose-escalation patients, hepatocellular carcinoma was present in roughly 19, melanoma in approximately 15, renal cell carcinoma in 9 and head and neck cancer in 9. The paper reports the monotherapy dose-escalation portion (N of about 50 patients) of the phase I ivuxolimab trial. The point of sequencing TCRbeta in the periphery was to test whether ivuxolimab changed TCR sequence diversity and drove clonal T-cell expansion. The dose-escalation cohort was about 83% male with a mean age of around 62 years, ranging from 23 to 79. Overall results and qualifications from the work: After ivuxolimab, more expanded clones were found on average in CD8+ T cells than in CD4+ T cells. Low levels of normalized T-cell clonal expansion were also shown by some nonresponding patients. Antigen specificity was not determined for the clonally expanded peripheral T cells. At doses from 0.1 to 3.0 mg/kg, clonal expansion was seen in both CD4+ and CD8+ blood T cells between baseline and week 6. In partial responders in the 0.1-3.0 mg/kg groups, normalized peripheral clonal expansion was found to be among the lowest, especially among CD8+ T cells.

Genomic DNA was isolated from the sorted cells so that the TCRbeta CDR3 region could be sequenced. The immunoSEQ Assay was used to sequence the TCRbeta CDR3 regions. In its TCRdb copy, this immuneACCESS table keeps in-frame sequences only and misses some clones. Where compared with another copy, unresolved V genes explain less than half of these, and the others have no known cause. For this sample the table gives tens of thousands of clones, of which about 85% were detected only once. In total, the top ten clones hold about 1.3% of the sample. The trial excluded patients who had a history of autoimmune disease or who were on systemic immunosuppression. In every dose cohort, peripheral blood was drawn for TCR sequencing at baseline, cycle 4 day 1, and cycle 7 day 1. The samples were taken from a phase I, first-in-human, multicenter, open-label dose-escalation trial of ivuxolimab. The trial enrolled adults with locally advanced or metastatic head and neck squamous cell, hepatocellular, melanoma or renal cell carcinoma. Before TCR sequencing, CD4+ T cells and CD8+ T cells from peripheral blood were sorted into separate populations.

V is pared back by 8 bases and J by 4 bases, with 12 bases lying between the germline termini. The germline V gene (reference sequence) specifies LNHDA as CDR1 and SQIVND as CDR2. The CDR3 covers 14 residues, taking in both the cysteine and the phenylalanine. The retained sequence is limited to the CDR3, 42 bases, with the frame set at the first base. Comment on this clone: What this receptor recognizes is not known. No much larger clone exists at a distance of one base, and base qualities are not known.

Sequenced here: CD4+ or CD8+ T cells sorted from blood, sampled in a trial of the OX40 agonist ivuxolimab. The sequence derives from an adult with an advanced solid tumor such as melanoma, head and neck, liver or kidney cancer. The receptor chain draws on TRBV19 and TRBJ2-6, and TRBD2 may be the D gene, going by 7 matching bases. In nucleotide form, the sequence is TGTGCCAGTGAGGGGGGGAACGGGGCCAACGTCCTGACTTTC. Translated, this is CASEGGNGANVLTF.